The 5 T cell receptor beta chains below come from one sample, sequenced in a study of CD8 T cells in ankylosing spondylitis listed by TCRdb under 2017. The protocol used for the library was 5' RACE. The data were produced on an Illumina HiSeq 2500. Clones were called with MiXCR by TCRdb after fastp trimmed the public reads at Q25, and only in-frame beta chains were retained. Every entry covers one CDR3 protein and lists the most common genes and DNA from its rows. This sample holds 150,000 to 200,000 distinct CDR3 sequences; roughly 13% were observed only once. The ten largest clonotypes hold about 15% of the sample. Sequenced: blood, either unsorted or a sorted T cell fraction (not recorded which). The receptors stem from a male donor with ankylosing spondylitis or in good health (not recorded which).

This clonotype occurred a few times. The J gene is TRBJ2-1, the V gene TRBV7-9; D may be TRBD2 (5 bases). The CDR3 extends over 11 amino acids. Germline V lookup: CDR1 SEHNR, CDR2 FQNEAQ (reference sequence). V was trimmed by 7 bases and J by 8 bases, leaving 9 bases between them. CDR3 nucleotide sequence: TGTGCCAGCACCCCCGGGGATGAGCAGTTCTTC. It yields the protein CASTPGDEQFF.

This clonotype was seen repeatedly, ten times or more. The rearrangement uses TRBV4-1 and TRBJ2-1, with D unclear. This CDR3 has 12 residues. The V and J ends lost 0 bases and 7 bases respectively, with 4 bases between them. Germline CDR1 reads MGHRA; CDR2 reads YSYEKL. The chain's CDR3 is CASSQEWNEQFF. CDR3 DNA sequence: TGCGCCAGCAGCCAAGAGTGGAATGAGCAGTTCTTC.

The V gene is TRBV6-1, the J gene TRBJ2-2; 7 bases are shared with TRBD1. There are 18 residues in the CDR3. J gave up 7 bases and V 1 base, and 15 bases lay outside the gene matches. CDR1 is MNHNS, CDR2 SASEGT, per germline. CDR3 sequence reads: CASSEGTAQGRWDGELFF. CDR3 DNA sequence: TGTGCCAGCAGTGAAGGAACGGCACAGGGGAGATGGGACGGGGAGCTGTTTTTT.

Only a few counts were recorded for this clonotype. The chain employs TRBV2 and TRBJ2-1; TRBD2 matches 15 bases. The CDR3 contains 20 residues. V shed 2 bases and J 0 bases; nucleotides not matched to a gene: 8. CDR1 SNHLY and CDR2 FYNNEI come from the germline V gene. CDR3 in amino acids: CASSEWGLAGGSSSYNEQFF. CDR3 in DNA: TGTGCCAGCAGTGAATGGGGACTAGCGGGGGGATCGAGCTCCTACAATGAGCAGTTCTTC.

This chain uses TRBV6-1 with TRBJ2-1, with TRBD1 as a possible D gene (6 bases). Trimming removed 7 bases at V and 5 bases at J, with 15 bases between. Germline values: CDR1 MNHNS, CDR2 SASEGT. The CDR3 totals 14 residues. The CDR3 bases are TGTGCCAGCACCCACTGGGACACCAACAATGAGCAGTTCTTC. Protein sequence: CASTHWDTNNEQFF.